The source of this TCR beta chain is a study of blood T cell repertoires in COVID-19. Study context: Whether acute or convalescent, the COVID-19 samples came from the United States, Italy and Spain. PBMCs, B-cell-depleted T cells, or T cells were the source of the cDNA or gDNA that made up the material.

Germline V gene data show CDR1 as LNHDA and CDR2 as SQIVND (reference sequence). This CDR3 has 12 residues. V was cut by 6 bases and J by 7 bases, with 9 bases left in between. Per the original methods: Scientists estimated how many nucleated cells there were by amplifying reference gene primers. TCRdb keeps only in-frame clones here, not all; method: immunoSEQ multiplex PCR. V, J and clone size were drawn from that table, and D and trimming were deduced from the DNA. Of roughly 150,000 clones in the sample, about nine tenths are singletons; the top ten hold approximately 11%. Sequenced material: peripheral blood. This chain joins TRBV19 and TRBJ1-4; D is ambiguous. The receptor comes from a woman older than 75 with acute or convalescent COVID-19. CDR3 bases: TGTGCCAGTAGGTCTCGGAGTGAAAAACTGTTTTTT. Its protein product is CASRSRSEKLFF.